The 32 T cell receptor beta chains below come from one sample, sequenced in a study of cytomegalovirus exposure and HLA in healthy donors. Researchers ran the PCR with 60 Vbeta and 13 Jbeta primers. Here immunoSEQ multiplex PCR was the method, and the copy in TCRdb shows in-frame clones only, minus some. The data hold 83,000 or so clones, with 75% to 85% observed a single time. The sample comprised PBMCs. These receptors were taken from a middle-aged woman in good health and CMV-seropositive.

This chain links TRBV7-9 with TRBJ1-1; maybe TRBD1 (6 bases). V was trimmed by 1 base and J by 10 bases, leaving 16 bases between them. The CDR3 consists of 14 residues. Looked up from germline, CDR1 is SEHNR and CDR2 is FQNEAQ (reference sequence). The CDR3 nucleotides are TGTGCCAGCAGCTTAGAGTCCGTCGGCAGGGGAGCTTTCTTT. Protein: CASSLESVGRGAFF.

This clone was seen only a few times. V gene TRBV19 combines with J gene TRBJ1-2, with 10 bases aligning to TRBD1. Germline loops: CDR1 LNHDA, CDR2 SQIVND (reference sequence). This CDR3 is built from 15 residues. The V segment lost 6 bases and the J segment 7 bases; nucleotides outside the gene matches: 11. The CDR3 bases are TGTGCCAGTAGCTACTTACCCGGGACAGGGGCTGGCTACACCTTC. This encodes CASSYLPGTGAGYTF.

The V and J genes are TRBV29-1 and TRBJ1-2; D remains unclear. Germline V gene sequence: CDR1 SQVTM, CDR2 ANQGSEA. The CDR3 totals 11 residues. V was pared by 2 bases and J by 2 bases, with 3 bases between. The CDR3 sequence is CSVEQNYGYTF. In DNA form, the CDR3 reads TGCAGCGTTGAACAGAACTATGGCTACACCTTC. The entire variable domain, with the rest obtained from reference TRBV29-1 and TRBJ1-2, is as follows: SAVISQKPSRDICQRGTSLTIQCQVDSQVTMMFWYRQQPGQSLTLIATANQGSEATYESGFVIDKFPISRPNLTFSTLTVSNMSPEDSSIYLCSVEQNYGYTFGSGTRLTVV.

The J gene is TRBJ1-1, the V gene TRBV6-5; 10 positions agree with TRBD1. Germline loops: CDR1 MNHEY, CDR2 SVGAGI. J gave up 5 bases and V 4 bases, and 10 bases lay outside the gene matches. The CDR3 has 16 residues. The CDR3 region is CASSSLLWTGGTEAFF. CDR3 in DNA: TGTGCCAGCAGTTCCCTACTATGGACAGGGGGGACTGAAGCTTTCTTT.

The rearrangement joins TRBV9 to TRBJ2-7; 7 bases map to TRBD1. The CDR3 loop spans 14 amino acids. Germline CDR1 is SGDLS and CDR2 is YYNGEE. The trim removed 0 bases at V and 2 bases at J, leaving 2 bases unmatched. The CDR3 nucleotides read TGTGCCAGCAGCGTAGGGACAGGAGCCTACGAGCAGTACTTC. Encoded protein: CASSVGTGAYEQYF.

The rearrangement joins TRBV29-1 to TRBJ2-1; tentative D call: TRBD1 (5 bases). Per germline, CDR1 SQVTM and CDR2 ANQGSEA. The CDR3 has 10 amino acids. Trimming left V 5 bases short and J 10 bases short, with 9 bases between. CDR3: CSVYNREQFF. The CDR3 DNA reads TGCAGCGTTTATAACAGGGAGCAGTTCTTC.

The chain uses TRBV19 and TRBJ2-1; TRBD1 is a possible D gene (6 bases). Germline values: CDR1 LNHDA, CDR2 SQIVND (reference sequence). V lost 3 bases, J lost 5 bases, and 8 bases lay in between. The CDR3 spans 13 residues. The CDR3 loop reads CASSIGQNNEQFF. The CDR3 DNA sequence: TGTGCCAGTAGTATCGGACAGAACAATGAGCAGTTCTTC.

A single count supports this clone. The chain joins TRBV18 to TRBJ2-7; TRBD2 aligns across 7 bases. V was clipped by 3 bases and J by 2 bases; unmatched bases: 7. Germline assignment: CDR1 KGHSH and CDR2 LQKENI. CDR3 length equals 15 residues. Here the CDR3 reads CASSPRASGAYEQYF. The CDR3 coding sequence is TGTGCCAGCTCACCCCGGGCTAGCGGAGCCTACGAGCAGTACTTC.

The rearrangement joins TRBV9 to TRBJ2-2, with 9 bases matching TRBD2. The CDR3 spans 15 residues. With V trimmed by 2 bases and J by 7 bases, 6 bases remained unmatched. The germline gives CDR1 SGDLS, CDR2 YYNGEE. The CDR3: CASSVHLSGSGELFF. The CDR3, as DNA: TGTGCCAGCAGCGTCCACCTTAGCGGGAGCGGGGAGCTGTTTTTT.

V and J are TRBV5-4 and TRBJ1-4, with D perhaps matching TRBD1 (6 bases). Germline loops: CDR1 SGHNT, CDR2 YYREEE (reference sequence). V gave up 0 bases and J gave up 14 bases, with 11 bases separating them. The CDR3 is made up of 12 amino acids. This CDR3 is CASSLDNGQLFF. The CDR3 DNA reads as TGTGCCAGCAGCTTGGATAATGGACAGCTGTTTTTT.

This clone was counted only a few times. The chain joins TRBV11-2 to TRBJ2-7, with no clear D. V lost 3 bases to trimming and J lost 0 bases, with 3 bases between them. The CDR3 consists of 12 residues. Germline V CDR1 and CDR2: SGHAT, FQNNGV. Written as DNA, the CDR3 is TGTGCCAGCAGCTTGAGCTCCTACGAGCAGTACTTC. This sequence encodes CASSLSSYEQYF.

CDR3 residues: CASSSTGGDEKLFF. The CDR3 bases are TGTGCCAGCAGCTCGACAGGGGGCGATGAAAAACTGTTTTTT. This chain connects TRBV7-6 to TRBJ1-4, with 10 bases identical to TRBD1. Germline loops: CDR1 SGHVS, CDR2 FNYEAQ. Germline trimming cut 4 bases from V and 6 bases from J; bases unmatched to any gene: 2. The CDR3 has 14 residues.

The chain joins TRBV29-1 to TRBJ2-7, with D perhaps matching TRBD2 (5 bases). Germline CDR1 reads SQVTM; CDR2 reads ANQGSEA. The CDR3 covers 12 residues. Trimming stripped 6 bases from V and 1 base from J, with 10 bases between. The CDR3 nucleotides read TGCAGCGTCGAGAGAGGGTCCTACGAGCAGTACTTC. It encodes CSVERGSYEQYF.

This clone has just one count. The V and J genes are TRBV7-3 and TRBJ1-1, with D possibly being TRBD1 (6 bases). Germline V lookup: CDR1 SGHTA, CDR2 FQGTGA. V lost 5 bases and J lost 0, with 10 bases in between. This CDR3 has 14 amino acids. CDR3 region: CASSTGQMNTEAFF. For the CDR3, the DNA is TGTGCCAGCAGCACAGGACAGATGAACACTGAAGCTTTCTTT.

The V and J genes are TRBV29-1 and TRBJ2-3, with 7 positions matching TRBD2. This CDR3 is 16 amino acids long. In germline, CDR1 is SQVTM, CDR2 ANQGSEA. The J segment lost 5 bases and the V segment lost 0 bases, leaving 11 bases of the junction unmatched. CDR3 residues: CSVEDLSWGGRDTQYF. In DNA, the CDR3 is TGCAGCGTTGAAGATCTTTCTTGGGGGGGAAGAGATACGCAGTATTTT.

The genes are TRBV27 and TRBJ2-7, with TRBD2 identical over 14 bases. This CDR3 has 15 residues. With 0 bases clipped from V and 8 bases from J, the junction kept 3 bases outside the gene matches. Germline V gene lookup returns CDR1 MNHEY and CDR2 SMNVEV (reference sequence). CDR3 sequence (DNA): TGTGCCAGCAGTTTATCAGGGACTAGCGGGAGTAAGCAGTACTTC. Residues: CASSLSGTSGSKQYF.

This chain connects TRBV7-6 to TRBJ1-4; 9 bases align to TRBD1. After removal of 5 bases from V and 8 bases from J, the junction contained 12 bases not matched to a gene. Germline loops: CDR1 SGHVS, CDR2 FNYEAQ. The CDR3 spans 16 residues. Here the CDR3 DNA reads TGTGCCAGCAGCCTCGGGACAGGGACGTCGAGCGAAAAACTGTTTTTT. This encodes CASSLGTGTSSEKLFF.

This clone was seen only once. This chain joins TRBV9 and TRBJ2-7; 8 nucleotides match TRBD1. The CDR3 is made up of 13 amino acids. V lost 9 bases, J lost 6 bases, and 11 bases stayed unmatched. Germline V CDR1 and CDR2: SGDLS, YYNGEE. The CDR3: CATSDREPREQYF. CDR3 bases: TGTGCCACCTCGGACAGGGAACCGCGCGAGCAGTACTTC.

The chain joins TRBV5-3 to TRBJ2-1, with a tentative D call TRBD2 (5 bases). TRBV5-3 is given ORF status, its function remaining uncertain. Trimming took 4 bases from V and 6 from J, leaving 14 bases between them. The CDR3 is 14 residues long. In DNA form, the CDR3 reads TGTGCCAGAAGCCCATACGGACTGTGCAATGAGCAGTTCTTC. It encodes CARSPYGLCNEQFF.

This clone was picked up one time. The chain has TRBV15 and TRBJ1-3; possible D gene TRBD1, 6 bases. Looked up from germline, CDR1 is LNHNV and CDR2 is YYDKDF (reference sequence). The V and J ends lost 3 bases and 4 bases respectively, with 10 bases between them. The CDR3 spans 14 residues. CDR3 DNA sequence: TGTGCCACCAGCAGTGGCACAGGGGGAAACACCATATATTTT. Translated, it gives CATSSGTGGNTIYF.

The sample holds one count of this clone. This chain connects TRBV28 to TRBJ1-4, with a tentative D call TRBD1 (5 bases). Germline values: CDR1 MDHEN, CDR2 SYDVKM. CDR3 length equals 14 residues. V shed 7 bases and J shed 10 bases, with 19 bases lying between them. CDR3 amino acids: CASITPRDMGKLFF. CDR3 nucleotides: TGTGCCAGCATCACACCCAGGGATATGGGAAAACTGTTTTTT. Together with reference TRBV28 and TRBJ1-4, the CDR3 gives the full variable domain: DVKVTQSSRYLVKRTGEKVFLECVQDMDHENMFWYRQDPGLGLRLIYFSYDVKMKEKGDIPEGYSVSREKKERFSLILESASTNQTSMYLCASITPRDMGKLFFGSGTQLSVL.

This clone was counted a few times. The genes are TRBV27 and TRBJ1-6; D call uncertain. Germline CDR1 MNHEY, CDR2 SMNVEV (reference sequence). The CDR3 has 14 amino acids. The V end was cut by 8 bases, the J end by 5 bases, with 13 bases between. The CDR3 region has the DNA TGTGCCAGCCGATGGACTGCAGATAATTCACCCCTCCACTTT. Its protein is CASRWTADNSPLHF.

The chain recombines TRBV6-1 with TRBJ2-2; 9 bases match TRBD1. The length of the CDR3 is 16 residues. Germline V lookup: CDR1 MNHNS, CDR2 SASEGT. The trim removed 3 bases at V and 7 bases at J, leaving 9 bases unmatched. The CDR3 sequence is CASSDAGQGRNGELFF. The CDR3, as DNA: TGTGCCAGCAGTGATGCGGGACAGGGAAGGAACGGGGAGCTGTTTTTT.

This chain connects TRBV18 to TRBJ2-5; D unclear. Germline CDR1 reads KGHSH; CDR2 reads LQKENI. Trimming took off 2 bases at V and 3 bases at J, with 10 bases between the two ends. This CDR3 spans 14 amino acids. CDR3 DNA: TGTGCCAGCTCACCATTGGGCCAAAAAGAGACCCAGTACTTC. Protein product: CASSPLGQKETQYF.

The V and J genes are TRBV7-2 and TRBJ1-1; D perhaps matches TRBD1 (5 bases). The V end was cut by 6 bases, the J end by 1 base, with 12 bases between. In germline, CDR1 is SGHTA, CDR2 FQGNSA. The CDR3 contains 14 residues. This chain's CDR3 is CASRGGGRNTEAFF. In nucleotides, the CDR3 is TGTGCCAGCAGGGGCGGGGGGAGGAACACTGAAGCTTTCTTT.

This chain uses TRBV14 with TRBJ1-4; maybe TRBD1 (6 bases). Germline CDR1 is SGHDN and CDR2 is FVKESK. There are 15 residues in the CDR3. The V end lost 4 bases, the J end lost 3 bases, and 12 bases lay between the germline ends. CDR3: CASSRLQGSNEKLFF. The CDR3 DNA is TGTGCCAGCAGCCGCCTACAGGGTTCTAATGAAAAACTGTTTTTT.

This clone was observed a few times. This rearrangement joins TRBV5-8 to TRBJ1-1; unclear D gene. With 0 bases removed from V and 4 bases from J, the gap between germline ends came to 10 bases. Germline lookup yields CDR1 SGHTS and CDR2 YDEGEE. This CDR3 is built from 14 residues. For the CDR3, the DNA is TGTGCCAGCAGCTTGGATGGACTGGGCACTGAAGCTTTCTTT. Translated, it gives CASSLDGLGTEAFF.

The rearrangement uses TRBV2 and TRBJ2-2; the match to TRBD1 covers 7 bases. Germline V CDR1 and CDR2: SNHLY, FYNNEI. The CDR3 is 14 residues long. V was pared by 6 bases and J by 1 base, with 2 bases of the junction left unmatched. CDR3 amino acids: CASSWTGNTGELFF. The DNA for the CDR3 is TGTGCCAGCAGCTGGACAGGGAACACCGGGGAGCTGTTTTTT.

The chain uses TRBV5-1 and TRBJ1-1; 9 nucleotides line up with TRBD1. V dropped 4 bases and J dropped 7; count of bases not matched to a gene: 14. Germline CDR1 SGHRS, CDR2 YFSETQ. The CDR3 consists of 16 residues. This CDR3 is CASSPGTGFLVNEAFF. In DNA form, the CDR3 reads TGCGCCAGCAGCCCCGGGACAGGGTTCCTTGTGAATGAAGCTTTCTTT.

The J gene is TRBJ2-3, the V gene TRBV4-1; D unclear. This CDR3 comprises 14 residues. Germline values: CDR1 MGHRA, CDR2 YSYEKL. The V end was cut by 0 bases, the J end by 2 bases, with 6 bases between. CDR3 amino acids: CASSQEVDTDTQYF. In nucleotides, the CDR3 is TGCGCCAGCAGCCAAGAAGTAGACACAGATACGCAGTATTTT.

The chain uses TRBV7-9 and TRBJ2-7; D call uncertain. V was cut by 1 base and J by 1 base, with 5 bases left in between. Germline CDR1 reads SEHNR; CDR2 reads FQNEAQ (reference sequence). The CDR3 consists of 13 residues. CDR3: CASSLGASYEQYF. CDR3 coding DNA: TGTGCCAGCAGCTTAGGGGCTTCCTACGAGCAGTACTTC.

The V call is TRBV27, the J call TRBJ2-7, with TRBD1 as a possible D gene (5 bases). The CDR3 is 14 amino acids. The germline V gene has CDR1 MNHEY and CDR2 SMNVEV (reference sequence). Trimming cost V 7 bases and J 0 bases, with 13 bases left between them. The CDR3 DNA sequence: TGTGCCAGCACAGGGTGGGGAAGCTCCTACGAGCAGTACTTC. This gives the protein CASTGWGSSYEQYF.